This TCR beta chain was captured by sequencing in a study of blood T cell repertoires in COVID-19. In the study overall: The cDNA or gDNA used as material had been derived from T cells, B-cell-depleted T cells, or PBMCs.

Followed over time, Seattle patients had been enrolled while infection was active. Only in-frame clones appear in the TCRdb table, and some are missing; sequencing was by immunoSEQ multiplex PCR. The sample lists some 200,000 clones, 94% occurring once. The specimen sequenced was peripheral blood. This clonotype was obtained from a man between 25 and 39 years old with COVID-19, enrolled during active disease.

CDR3 amino acids: CASNPQGALNTEAFF. The CDR3 bases are TGTGCCAGTAATCCACAGGGGGCGCTGAACACTGAAGCTTTCTTT. The chain couples TRBV19 to TRBJ1-1; 9 nucleotides match TRBD1. The CDR3 spans 15 residues. V was pared by 7 bases and J by 0 bases, with 6 bases of the junction left unmatched. Germline CDR1 is LNHDA and CDR2 is SQIVND (reference sequence). Full variable domain (rest looked up from reference TRBV19 and TRBJ1-1): DGGITQSPKYLFRKEGQNVTLSCEQNLNHDAMYWYRQDPGQGLRLIYYSQIVNDFQKGDIAEGYSVSREKKESFPLTVTSAQKNPTAFYLCASNPQGALNTEAFFGQGTRLTVV.